This T cell receptor (beta chain) was documented in a study of blood T cell repertoires in COVID-19. In the study overall: T cells, B-cell-depleted T cells, or PBMCs provided the cDNA or gDNA that served as material.

Under the authors' procedure: How many nucleated cells were present was estimated from reference gene primer amplification. TCRdb's copy holds only in-frame clones and misses some; the assay was immunoSEQ multiplex PCR. Clone size and V and J calls were adopted from that table, with D and trimming inferred from the DNA. This table holds under 130,000 clones, roughly 80% found once. Sequencing was done on a sample of peripheral blood. The sequence derives from a woman aged 80 or over with acute or convalescent COVID-19.

For the CDR3, the DNA is TGTGCCAGCAGTACAAGCGGGAGGGCCGGTGAGACCCAGTACTTC. It is translated as CASSTSGRAGETQYF. The rearrangement uses TRBV6-4 and TRBJ2-5; 10 nucleotides line up with TRBD2. There are 15 residues in the CDR3. V lost 5 bases and J lost 5; bases outside the gene matches: 8. Germline V gene sequence: CDR1 MRHNA, CDR2 SNTAGT.